This T cell receptor (beta chain) was sequenced during a study of human T cells and chemical hapten exposure. How the authors handled the data: A per-sample median of roughly 97,000 TCRs was observed, with a range of 23,224 to 690,600. TCRdb called the RACE reads again in MiXCR, with one record for every CDR3 protein. These V and J calls originate from TCRdb's pipeline instead of the authors' own analysis. The table has tens of thousands of distinct CDR3 sequences, 9.5% to 13% seen once. Time point meaning: patch test 2, 6 weeks after DPC sensitization. Regarding treatment: therapeutic diphenylcyclopropenone sensitization with weekly scalp DPC. The CDR3 contains 11 residues. Germline V gives CDR1 SQVTM, CDR2 ANQGSEA.

Sequencing used whole blood, obtained in connection with sensitization to the hapten diphenylcyclopropenone (DPC). The sequence derives from a woman in her thirties with alopecia areata. Some clones in this sample may be carry-over from other donors' samples. The chain has TRBV29-1 and TRBJ2-5; D is unclear. The CDR3 here is CSPRVYETQYF. CDR3 bases: TGCAGTCCCCGTGTTTATGAGACCCAGTACTTC.